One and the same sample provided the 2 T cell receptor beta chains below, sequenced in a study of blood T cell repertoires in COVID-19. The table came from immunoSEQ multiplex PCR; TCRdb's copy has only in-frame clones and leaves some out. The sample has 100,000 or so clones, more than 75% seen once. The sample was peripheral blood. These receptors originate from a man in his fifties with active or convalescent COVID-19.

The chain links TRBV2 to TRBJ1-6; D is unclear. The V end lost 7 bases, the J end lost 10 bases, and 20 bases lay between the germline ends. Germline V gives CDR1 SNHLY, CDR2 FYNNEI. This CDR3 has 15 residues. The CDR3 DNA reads TGTGCCAGCATTCCCCTCGGTGGCGGAGGGTCACCCCTCCACTTT. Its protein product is CASIPLGGGGSPLHF.

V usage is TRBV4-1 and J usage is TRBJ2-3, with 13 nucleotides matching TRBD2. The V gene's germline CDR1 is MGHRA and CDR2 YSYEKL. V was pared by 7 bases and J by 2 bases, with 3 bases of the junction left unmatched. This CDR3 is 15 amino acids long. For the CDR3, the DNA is TGCGCCAGCAAGACTAGCGGGGGGACCACAGATACGCAGTATTTT. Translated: CASKTSGGTTDTQYF.